This TCR beta chain was sequenced during a study of cytomegalovirus exposure and HLA in healthy donors. Whole-study results and caveats: One variant, a missense change in DCLRE1C, was linked in a later analysis to TCR beta V- and J-gene trimming. HLA alleles showed associations with about 15,000 TCR beta sequences in a later analysis, at a 0.05 false discovery rate. Looking again later, the authors saw that most CMV-associated TCR beta chains seemed HLA-restricted. For most TCR sequences rarity was the rule, although some public TCRs occurred in many donors.

The PCR employed 60 Vbeta primers together with 13 Jbeta primers. The assay was immunoSEQ multiplex PCR, and TCRdb's table has in-frame clones only and misses some. The repertoire holds hundreds of thousands of clones, with 70% to 90% as singletons. Germline assignment: CDR1 SEHNR and CDR2 FQNEAQ (reference sequence). V was trimmed by 3 bases and J by 7 bases, leaving 7 bases between them. This CDR3 has 12 residues. To note about this clone: Its antigen remains unidentified.

V is TRBV7-9 and J is TRBJ1-5; D remains ambiguous. Sequenced input: PBMCs. This TCR was recovered from a girl aged 2 to 9 in good health and CMV-seronegative. The CDR3 protein is CASSFPFQPQHF. CDR3 bases: TGTGCCAGCAGCTTCCCTTTCCAGCCCCAGCATTTT.